The clone carrying this TCR beta chain was seen ten or more times. Its antigen is as yet unknown. Germline-derived CDR1 and CDR2 are SGHAT and FQNNGV. V lost 3 bases and J lost 6; bases outside the gene matches: 13. The CDR3 length is 18 residues. The TCR beta CDR3 regions underwent amplification using RNA transcripts as the source. Carried out on the TCR CDR3, a first-round RT-PCR used the HTBI primer set. MiXCR, applied by TCRdb to the multiplex PCR reads, yields one record per CDR3 protein. Among 400,000 to 450,000 distinct CDR3 sequences listed, roughly 14% were seen once. Exclusion of patients followed from uncontrolled infection, other autoimmune disease, pregnancy or lactation. The sample originates from a study of T cells in Graves' hyperthyroidism and ophthalmopathy. Study conclusions and caveats: A model using 13 V-J features told ophthalmopathy apart from stable hyperthyroidism.

The rearrangement links TRBV11-2 to TRBJ2-1, with TRBD2 identical over 11 bases. Input material: blood. This TCR was recovered from a man aged 18-30 years with Graves' ophthalmopathy. CDR3 coding DNA: TGTGCCAGCAGCTTGAGTTTACTAGCGGGGGCCAGATTCAATGAGCAGTTCTTC. Its translation is CASSLSLLAGARFNEQFF.